These 29 T cell receptor beta chains were all obtained from the same sample, sequenced in a study of blood T cells in healthy people across ages. Combining a sample-barcoded 5' primer with a J-beta primer mix, a second PCR ran for about 6 to 12 cycles. TCRdb passed the 5' RACE reads through MiXCR, listing each CDR3 protein once. The sample has about 570,000 distinct CDR3 sequences, 25% to 30% seen once; the top ten hold approximately 17%. Sequencing was carried out using blood. These receptors were taken from a woman in her seventies in good health.

The chain joins TRBV12-3 or TRBV12-4 to TRBJ2-5; no definite D call. The V end lost 7 bases, the J end lost 10 bases, and 7 bases lay between the germline ends. The CDR3 extends over 9 amino acids. The CDR3 bases are TGTGCCAGCATGTCGGACCAGTACTTC. Amino acids: CASMSDQYF.

This clonotype has a handful of counts. The chain has TRBV6-2 or TRBV6-3 and TRBJ2-4, with D perhaps matching TRBD1 (6 bases). Trimming took off 6 bases at V and 0 bases at J, with 15 bases between the two ends. CDR1 and CDR2 from the germline V gene are MNHEY and SVGEGT. This CDR3 region has 16 residues. The CDR3 coding sequence is TGTGCCAGCAGCTCTGGACAGATTATAGCCAAAAACATTCAGTACTTC. Encoded protein: CASSSGQIIAKNIQYF.

This clonotype came up once. This chain connects TRBV19 to TRBJ1-5, with 8 bases aligning to TRBD1. V was pared by 4 bases and J by 4 bases, with 9 bases of the junction left unmatched. The germline gives CDR1 LNHDA, CDR2 SQIVND (reference sequence). The CDR3 is 16 amino acids. The CDR3 here is CASSSRGRMSNQPQHF. The CDR3 DNA reads as TGTGCCAGTAGTAGCAGGGGGCGAATGAGTAATCAGCCCCAGCATTTT.

The CDR3 protein is CASIPREGSHEQYF. CDR3 in DNA: TGTGCCAGCATCCCGCGGGAGGGGTCCCACGAGCAGTACTTC. The chain joins TRBV21-1 to TRBJ2-7; the table names TRBD2, a call not compared with the DNA. TRBV21-1 is described as a pseudogene. The CDR3 contains 14 residues.

The chain combines TRBV12-3 or TRBV12-4 with TRBJ2-2; no firm D call. This CDR3 is built from 14 residues. Between the trimmed V and J ends, which lost 5 bases and 0 bases, there was a span of 7 bases. This CDR3 is CASSPASNTGELFF. The CDR3, as DNA: TGTGCCAGCAGTCCAGCCTCGAACACCGGGGAGCTGTTTTTT.

Only a few counts were recorded for this clonotype. The chain recombines TRBV6-1 with TRBJ2-2; 10 bases align to TRBD1. This CDR3 region has 15 residues. The J segment lost 3 bases and the V segment lost 5 bases, leaving 3 bases of the junction unmatched. Germline CDR1 MNHNS, CDR2 SASEGT. The CDR3 sequence: CASSTGTGDTGELFF. The CDR3 DNA reads as TGTGCCAGCAGTACCGGGACAGGGGACACCGGGGAGCTGTTTTTT.

The chain employs TRBV11-3 and TRBJ2-7; 10 bases line up with TRBD2. Germline-derived CDR1 and CDR2 are SGHNT and YENEEA. Trimming cost V 1 base and J 3 bases; bases outside gene matches: 3. The CDR3 totals 15 residues. CDR3 coding DNA: TGTGCCAGCAGCTTAGTTTCTAGCGGGGGCTACGAGCAGTACTTC. Translating gives CASSLVSSGGYEQYF. Variable domain in full (rest from reference TRBV11-3 and TRBJ2-7): EAGVVQSPRYKIIEKKQPVAFWCNPISGHNTLYWYLQNLGQGPELLIRYENEEAVDDSQLPKDRFSAERLKGVDSTLKIQPAELGDSAVYLCASSLVSSGGYEQYFGPGTRLTVT.

The chain is built from TRBV7-2 and TRBJ2-7, with no clear D. CDR1 and CDR2 (germline): SGHTA, FQGNSA. This CDR3 spans 12 amino acids. V lost 2 bases, J lost 5 bases, and 7 bases lay in between. CDR3 amino acids: CASSLLSHEQYF. The CDR3 DNA sequence: TGTGCCAGCAGCTTATTGTCCCACGAGCAGTACTTC. Together with reference TRBV7-2 and TRBJ2-7, the CDR3 gives the full variable domain: GAGVSQSPSNKVTEKGKDVELRCDPISGHTALYWYRQSLGQGLEFLIYFQGNSAPDKSGLPSDRFSAERTGGSVSTLTIQRTQQEDSAVYLCASSLLSHEQYFGPGTRLTVT.

This chain uses TRBV5-5 with TRBJ1-4; maybe TRBD1 (5 bases). The germline V and J ends were trimmed by 3 bases and 6 bases, with 15 bases remaining between them. The CDR3 is made up of 15 amino acids. The germline V gene has CDR1 SGHKS and CDR2 YYEKEE (reference sequence). CDR3 sequence (DNA): TGTGCCAGCAGCTACACAGGCGACAGCGATGAAAAACTGTTTTTT. As protein: CASSYTGDSDEKLFF.

The chain couples TRBV20-1 to TRBJ1-2; no clear D gene. V gave up 6 bases and J gave up 1 base, with 9 bases separating them. The CDR3 totals 12 residues. Germline V gene lookup returns CDR1 DFQATT and CDR2 SNEGSKA (reference sequence). This CDR3 reads CSAIHINYGYTF. The DNA of the CDR3 is TGCAGTGCAATACATATTAACTATGGCTACACCTTC.

This chain joins TRBV5-4 and TRBJ2-7, with D perhaps matching TRBD2 (6 bases). The CDR3 consists of 14 residues. Germline lookup yields CDR1 SGHNT and CDR2 YYREEE (reference sequence). Trimming shortened V by 4 bases and J by 7 bases, and 18 bases separated the two germline ends. The CDR3 bases are TGTGCCAGCAGCGGTAGGGACTTAGCTGGGGAGCAGTACTTC. Translated: CASSGRDLAGEQYF.

This clonotype was seen a handful of times. The rearrangement uses TRBV9 and TRBJ2-3, with 7 bases aligning to TRBD2. Germline V CDR1 and CDR2: SGDLS, YYNGEE. Trimming removed 3 bases from V and 5 bases from J; junction bases left unmatched: 3. The CDR3 totals 13 residues. Here the CDR3 DNA reads TGTGCCAGCAGCGCCGGGGGGAGAGATACGCAGTATTTT. Protein: CASSAGGRDTQYF.

The genes are TRBV12-3 or TRBV12-4 and TRBJ2-2; 10 bases align to TRBD2. Losses at the gene ends were 5 bases for V and 6 bases for J; bases not matched to a gene: 12. The CDR3 has 17 amino acids. The CDR3 DNA reads TGTGCCAGCAGTCGTGGACTAGCGGTTTTAGTCGCCGGGGAGCTGTTTTTT. Translated, it gives CASSRGLAVLVAGELFF.

In its sample, this clonotype was seen a few times. This chain joins TRBV9 and TRBJ2-7; 9 positions agree with TRBD2. The CDR3 is 16 residues long. Losses at the gene ends were 5 bases for V and 0 bases for J; bases not matched to a gene: 9. The V gene's germline CDR1 is SGDLS and CDR2 YYNGEE. CDR3 protein: CASRDGTSPSSYEQYF. CDR3 nucleotide sequence: TGTGCCAGCAGGGATGGGACTAGCCCGAGCTCCTACGAGCAGTACTTC.

The chain couples TRBV10-3 to TRBJ2-7, with 8 nucleotides matching TRBD2. The better agreement between TRBJ2-5 and the DNA end casts doubt on the J call. CDR3 length: 15 amino acids. The germline gives CDR1 ENHRY, CDR2 SYGVKD. CDR3 residues: CAISEKAGAQETQYF. CDR3 nucleotide sequence: TGTGCCATCAGTGAAAAAGCGGGGGCCCAAGAGACCCAGTACTTC.

The chain couples TRBV7-9 to TRBJ1-2; D is unclear. V was shortened by 4 bases and J by 8 bases, with 8 bases between the two germline ends. CDR3 size: 11 residues. CDR1 SEHNR and CDR2 FQNEAQ come from the germline V gene (reference sequence). The CDR3 loop reads CASSSTGGYTF. The CDR3 bases are TGTGCCAGCAGCTCGACCGGAGGCTACACCTTC. Based on the CDR3 plus reference TRBV7-9 and TRBJ1-2, the full variable domain is DTGVSQNPRHKITKRGQNVTFRCDPISEHNRLYWYRQTLGQGPEFLTYFQNEAQLEKSRLLSDRFSAERPKGSFSTLEIQRTEQGDSAMYLCASSSTGGYTFGSGTRLTVV.

As to this clonotype: A junction boundary mismatches the germline segment, possibly from a read error. This rearrangement joins TRBV4-3 to TRBJ1-5; D is perhaps TRBD1 (5 bases). CDR3 size: 15 residues. The V gene's germline CDR1 is LGHNA and CDR2 YSLEER. In nucleotides, the CDR3 is TGCGCCAGCAGCCAAGACAGGGAGGGCGATCAGCCCCAACATTTT. Protein sequence: CASSQDREGDQPQHF.

Concerning this clonotype: With a much larger clone just one base away, this may be a read error. The genes are TRBV7-9 and TRBJ2-3; D call uncertain. The CDR3 is 13 residues long. Germline V gene data show CDR1 as SEHNR and CDR2 as FQNEAQ (reference sequence). V was trimmed by 0 bases and J by 2 bases, leaving 3 bases between them. CDR3 region: CASSLAATDTQYF. As DNA, the CDR3 is TGTGCCAGCAGCTTAGCGGCCACAGATACGCAGTATTTT.

The rearrangement joins TRBV5-1 to TRBJ1-4; unclear D gene. Trimming removed 4 bases from V and 7 bases from J, with 14 bases in between. Per germline, CDR1 SGHRS and CDR2 YFSETQ. CDR3 size: 14 residues. In DNA form, the CDR3 reads TGCGCCAGCAGCGCCGGGCCCTCAGGTGAAAAACTGTTTTTT. Protein: CASSAGPSGEKLFF.

The chain employs TRBV2 and TRBJ1-5; a weak D match, TRBD1 (5 bases). The CDR3 contains 14 residues. Trimming took 5 bases from V and 3 from J, leaving 11 bases between them. Looked up from germline, CDR1 is SNHLY and CDR2 is FYNNEI. The CDR3 is CASSKDSDNQPQHF. The CDR3 coding sequence is TGTGCCAGCAGTAAAGACAGTGACAATCAGCCCCAGCATTTT.

This chain connects TRBV5-1 to TRBJ1-4, with a tentative D call TRBD1 (5 bases). CDR1 is SGHRS and CDR2 is YFSETQ in the germline V gene. This CDR3 is 14 amino acids long. Trimming stripped 3 bases from V and 5 bases from J, with 11 bases between. The CDR3 bases are TGCGCCAGCAGCTCCGGGGCAGTCAATGAAAAACTGTTTTTT. This translates into CASSSGAVNEKLFF.

This clonotype was counted only a few times. The CDR3 sequence: CSARDRVRGNTEAFF. The CDR3 coding sequence is TGCAGTGCTAGAGATAGAGTCCGGGGAAACACTGAAGCTTTCTTT. The rearrangement uses TRBV20-1 and TRBJ1-1, with D unresolved. The CDR3 has 15 residues. V lost 0 bases and J lost 2, with 13 bases in between. Per germline, CDR1 DFQATT and CDR2 SNEGSKA (reference sequence).

The CDR3 coding sequence is TGTGCCAGCAGCTTAGCAGCCCCCCTCCCAGAGACCCAGTACTTC. This encodes CASSLAAPLPETQYF. The chain uses TRBV7-2 and TRBJ2-5; D is ambiguous. Germline loops: CDR1 SGHTA, CDR2 FQGNSA. V gave up 0 bases and J gave up 4 bases, with 12 bases separating them. The CDR3 sequence is 15 residues long. Combining the CDR3 with reference TRBV7-2 and TRBJ2-5 gives the whole variable domain GAGVSQSPSNKVTEKGKDVELRCDPISGHTALYWYRQSLGQGLEFLIYFQGNSAPDKSGLPSDRFSAERTGGSVSTLTIQRTQQEDSAVYLCASSLAAPLPETQYFGPGTRLLVL.

The rearrangement joins TRBV6-2 or TRBV6-3 to TRBJ2-4, with 10 bases fitting TRBD1. The germline V gene has CDR1 MNHEY and CDR2 SVGEGT. The CDR3 covers 16 residues. V was clipped by 5 bases and J by 1 base; unmatched bases: 5. The CDR3 nucleotides read TGTGCCAGCAGTAGACCGGGACAGGGGGCCAAAAACATTCAGTACTTC. Protein product: CASSRPGQGAKNIQYF.

The table lists this clonotype with a few counts. The chain joins TRBV7-8 to TRBJ2-5; D gene ambiguous. Trimming took 3 bases from V and 5 from J, leaving 10 bases between them. CDR1 is SGHVS, CDR2 FQNEAQ, per germline. This CDR3 spans 13 amino acids. The CDR3 DNA is TGTGCCAGCAGCTTTCGAATAGGGGAGACCCAGTACTTC. This gives the protein CASSFRIGETQYF.

This clonotype has only a few counts. The genes are TRBV5-1 and TRBJ1-1; 12 positions agree with TRBD1. Germline trimming cut 4 bases from V and 6 bases from J; bases unmatched to any gene: 10. The CDR3 contains 16 residues. Germline CDR1 is SGHRS and CDR2 is YFSETQ. DNA for the CDR3: TGCGCCAGCAGCCCCGGGACAGGGGGCCAGACACCTGAAGCTTTCTTT. This translates into CASSPGTGGQTPEAFF. Filled out from reference TRBV5-1 and TRBJ1-1, the complete variable domain reads KAGVTQTPRYLIKTRGQQVTLSCSPISGHRSVSWYQQTPGQGLQFLFEYFSETQRNKGNFPGRFSGRQFSNSRSEMNVSTLELGDSALYLCASSPGTGGQTPEAFFGQGTRLTVV.

The J gene is TRBJ1-6, the V gene TRBV5-1; D not resolved. V lost 3 bases and J lost 11, with 12 bases in between. This CDR3 is built from 13 residues. The germline V gene has CDR1 SGHRS and CDR2 YFSETQ. This CDR3 is CASSSAGVPPLHF. The DNA for the CDR3 is TGCGCCAGCAGCTCCGCCGGGGTTCCACCCCTCCACTTT.

This chain links TRBV12-3 or TRBV12-4 with TRBJ1-2; 8 bases agree with TRBD1. The trim removed 5 bases at V and 7 bases at J, leaving 6 bases unmatched. The CDR3 consists of 13 residues. CDR3: CASSRRGQGGYTF. DNA for the CDR3: TGTGCCAGCAGTCGCAGGGGGCAGGGTGGCTACACCTTC.

This clonotype was seen a few times. The chain recombines TRBV29-1 with TRBJ2-2; D might be TRBD1 (5 bases). CDR3 length equals 15 residues. The germline V gene encodes CDR1 SQVTM and CDR2 ANQGSEA. Trimming stripped 5 bases from V and 0 bases from J, with 13 bases between. The CDR3 sequence is CSVKKGASNTGELFF. The CDR3 DNA follows: TGCAGCGTTAAGAAAGGGGCGTCGAACACCGGGGAGCTGTTTTTT.